The 2 T cell receptor beta chains given below trace back to one sample, sequenced in a study of Ad26.COV2.S vaccination and SARS-CoV-2 variants. Repertoires were generated with immunoSEQ multiplex PCR, while TCRdb's copy carries only in-frame clones and drops some. The sample has more than 400,000 clones; 90% are singletons. The sample's treatment: around 19 received Ad26.COV2.S at low or high dose, single or two shots; several received placebo; per-sample allocation not given. It was on day 63 after the first vaccine or placebo injection that samples were taken. The source material was peripheral blood, sampled in a trial of Ad26.COV2.S vaccine versus placebo. All receptors derive from a person aged 18-60 years who received the Ad26.COV2.S COVID-19 vaccine or a placebo.

This clone has only one observation. The chain combines TRBV6-5 with TRBJ1-6; TRBD1 is a possible D gene (6 bases). This CDR3 spans 15 amino acids. CDR1 MNHEY and CDR2 SVGAGI come from the germline V gene. Trimming stripped 11 bases from V and 8 bases from J, with 22 bases between. CDR3 sequence (DNA): TGTGCCCACAGGAAGGGGGGGATCGGGGATTCACCCCTCCACTTT. It specifies CAHRKGGIGDSPLHF.

This sequence joins TRBV24-1 and TRBJ1-5, with no clear D. Germline assignment: CDR1 KGHDR and CDR2 SFDVKD. This CDR3 contains 17 residues. The germline V and J ends were trimmed by 4 bases and 0 bases, with 15 bases remaining between them. CDR3 loop: CATSDPEGVHSNQPQHF. The CDR3 coding sequence is TGTGCCACCAGTGACCCGGAGGGAGTCCATAGCAATCAGCCCCAGCATTTT.